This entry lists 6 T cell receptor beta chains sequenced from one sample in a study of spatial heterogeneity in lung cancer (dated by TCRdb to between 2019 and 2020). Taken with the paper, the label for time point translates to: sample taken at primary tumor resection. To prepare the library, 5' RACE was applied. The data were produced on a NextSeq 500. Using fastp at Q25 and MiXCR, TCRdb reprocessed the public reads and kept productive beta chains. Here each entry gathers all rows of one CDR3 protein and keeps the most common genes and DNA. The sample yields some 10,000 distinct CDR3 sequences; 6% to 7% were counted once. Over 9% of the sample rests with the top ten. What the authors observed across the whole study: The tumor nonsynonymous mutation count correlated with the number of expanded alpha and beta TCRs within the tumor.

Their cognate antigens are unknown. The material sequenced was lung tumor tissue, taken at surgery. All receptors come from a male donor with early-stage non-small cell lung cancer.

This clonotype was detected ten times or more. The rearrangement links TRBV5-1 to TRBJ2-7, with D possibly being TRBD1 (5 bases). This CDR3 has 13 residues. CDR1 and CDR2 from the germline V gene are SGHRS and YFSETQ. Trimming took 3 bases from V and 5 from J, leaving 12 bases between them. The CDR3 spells CASSSTVSHEQYF. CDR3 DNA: TGCGCCAGCAGCTCGACAGTTAGCCACGAGCAGTACTTC.

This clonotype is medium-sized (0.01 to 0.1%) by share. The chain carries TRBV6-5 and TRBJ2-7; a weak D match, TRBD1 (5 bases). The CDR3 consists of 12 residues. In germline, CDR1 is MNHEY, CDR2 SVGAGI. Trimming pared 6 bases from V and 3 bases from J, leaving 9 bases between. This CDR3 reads CASRSDSYEQYF. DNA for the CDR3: TGTGCCAGCAGATCTGACAGCTACGAGCAGTACTTC.

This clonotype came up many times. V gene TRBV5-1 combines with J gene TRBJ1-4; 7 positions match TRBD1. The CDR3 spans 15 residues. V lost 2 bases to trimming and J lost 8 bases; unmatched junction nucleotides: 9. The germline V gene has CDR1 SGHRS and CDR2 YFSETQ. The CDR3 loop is CASSFGDREIEKLFF. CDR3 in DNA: TGCGCCAGCAGCTTTGGCGACAGGGAAATAGAAAAACTGTTTTTT.

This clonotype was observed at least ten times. In DNA, the CDR3 is TGTGCCAGCTCACCAATTGTCCAGGCGAACATTCAGTACTTC. It yields the protein CASSPIVQANIQYF. The chain is built from TRBV18 and TRBJ2-4; D not resolved. V dropped 2 bases and J dropped 7 bases, with 12 bases sitting between them. This CDR3 region has 14 residues. The germline V gene encodes CDR1 KGHSH and CDR2 LQKENI.

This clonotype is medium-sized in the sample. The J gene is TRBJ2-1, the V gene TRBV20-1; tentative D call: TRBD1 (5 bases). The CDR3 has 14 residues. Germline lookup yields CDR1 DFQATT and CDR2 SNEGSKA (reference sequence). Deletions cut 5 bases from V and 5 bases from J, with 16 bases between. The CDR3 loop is CSAFGHSRHNEQFF. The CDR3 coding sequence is TGCAGTGCTTTTGGACACTCTCGCCACAATGAGCAGTTCTTC.

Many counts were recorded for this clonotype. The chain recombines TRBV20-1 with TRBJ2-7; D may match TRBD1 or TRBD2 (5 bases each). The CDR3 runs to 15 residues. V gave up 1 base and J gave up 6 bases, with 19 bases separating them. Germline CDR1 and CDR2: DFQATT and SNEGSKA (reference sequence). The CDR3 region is CSARGVQGRGREQYF. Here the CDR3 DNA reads TGCAGTGCTAGAGGGGTCCAGGGACGTGGTCGCGAGCAGTACTTC.